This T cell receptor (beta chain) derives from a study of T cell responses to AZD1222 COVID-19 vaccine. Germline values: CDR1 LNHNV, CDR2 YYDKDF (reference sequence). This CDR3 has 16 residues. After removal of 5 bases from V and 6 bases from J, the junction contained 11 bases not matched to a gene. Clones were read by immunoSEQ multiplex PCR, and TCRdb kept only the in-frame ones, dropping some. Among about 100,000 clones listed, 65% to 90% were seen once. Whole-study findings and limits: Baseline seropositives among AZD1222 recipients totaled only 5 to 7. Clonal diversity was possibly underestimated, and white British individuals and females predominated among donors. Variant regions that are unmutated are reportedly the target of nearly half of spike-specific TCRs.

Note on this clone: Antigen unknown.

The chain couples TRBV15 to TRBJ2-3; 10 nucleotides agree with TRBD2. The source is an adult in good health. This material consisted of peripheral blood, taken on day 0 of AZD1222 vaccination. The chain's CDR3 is CATSLDGLAGADTQYF. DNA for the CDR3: TGTGCCACCAGCCTCGACGGGCTAGCGGGAGCGGATACGCAGTATTTT. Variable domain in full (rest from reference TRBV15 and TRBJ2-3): DAMVIQNPRYQVTQFGKPVTLSCSQTLNHNVMYWYQQKSSQAPKLLFHYYDKDFNNEADTPDNFQSRRPNTSFCFLDIRSPGLGDTAMYLCATSLDGLAGADTQYFGPGTRLTVL.